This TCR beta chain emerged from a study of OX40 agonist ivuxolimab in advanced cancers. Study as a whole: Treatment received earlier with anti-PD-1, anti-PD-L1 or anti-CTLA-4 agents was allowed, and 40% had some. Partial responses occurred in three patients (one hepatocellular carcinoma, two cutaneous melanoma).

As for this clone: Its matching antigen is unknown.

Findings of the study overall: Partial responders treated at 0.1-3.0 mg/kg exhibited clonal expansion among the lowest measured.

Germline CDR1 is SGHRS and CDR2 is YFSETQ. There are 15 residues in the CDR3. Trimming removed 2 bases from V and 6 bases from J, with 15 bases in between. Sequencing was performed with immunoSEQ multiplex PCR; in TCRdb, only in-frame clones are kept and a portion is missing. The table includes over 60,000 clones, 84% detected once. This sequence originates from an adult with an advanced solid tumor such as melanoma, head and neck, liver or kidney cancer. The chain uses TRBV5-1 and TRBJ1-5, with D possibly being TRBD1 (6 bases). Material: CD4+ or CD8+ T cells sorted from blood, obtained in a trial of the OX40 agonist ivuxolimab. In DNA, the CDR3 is TGCGCCAGCAGCTTAGGACAGATCCGGGGTCAGCCCCAGCATTTT. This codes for CASSLGQIRGQPQHF. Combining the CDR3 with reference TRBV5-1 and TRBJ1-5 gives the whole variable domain KAGVTQTPRYLIKTRGQQVTLSCSPISGHRSVSWYQQTPGQGLQFLFEYFSETQRNKGNFPGRFSGRQFSNSRSEMNVSTLELGDSALYLCASSLGQIRGQPQHFGDGTRLSIL.